This entry is about one T cell receptor (beta chain). Antigen: not known. Using viral peptide pools, the ViraFEST assay grew out antigen-specific CD4+ T cells prior to sequencing. Once cultured for roughly 10 days, the cells underwent separation to obtain CD4+ T cells. The person acquired a PCR-confirmed SARS-CoV-2 infection between March and December 2020. This record belongs to a study of vaccination effects on CD4 cells after COVID-19. Looking at the study overall: Each participant was administered two doses of either the BNT162b2 or the mRNA-1273 vaccine. The two convalescent patients provided samples 16 days and one week before vaccination. Whole-study results and caveats: Late after vaccination, infection- and vaccine-induced clones showed marked clonal contraction. In people who had recovered, most post-vaccine spike-reactive clones were new vaccine-induced clones.

Sequenced by immunoSEQ multiplex PCR; TCRdb stores in-frame clones only, minus some. The table includes approximately 29,000 clones, about 72% detected once. The V segment lost 4 bases and the J segment 1 base; nucleotides outside the gene matches: 6. The germline gives CDR1 SGHDN, CDR2 FVKESK. The CDR3 contains 17 residues. The chain employs TRBV14 and TRBJ2-3, with 12 bases aligning to TRBD2. The sample consisted of CD4+ T cells from PBMCs cultured with a peptide pool, taken before COVID-19 vaccination. The origin of this receptor is a human donor who had a prior SARS-CoV-2 infection. The CDR3 sequence is CASSRRRTSGGTDTQYF. CDR3 DNA sequence: TGTGCCAGCAGCCGCAGAAGGACTAGCGGGGGCACAGATACGCAGTATTTT.